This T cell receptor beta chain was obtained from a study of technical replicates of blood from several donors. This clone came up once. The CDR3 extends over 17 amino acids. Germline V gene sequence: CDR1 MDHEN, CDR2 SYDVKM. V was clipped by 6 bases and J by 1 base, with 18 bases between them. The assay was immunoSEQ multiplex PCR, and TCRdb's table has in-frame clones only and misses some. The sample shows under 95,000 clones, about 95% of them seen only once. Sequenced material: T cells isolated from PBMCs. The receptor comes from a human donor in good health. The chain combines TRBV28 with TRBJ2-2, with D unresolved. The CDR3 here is CASSPFPRLENTGELFF. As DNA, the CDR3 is TGTGCCAGCAGCCCTTTCCCCAGACTGGAGAACACCGGGGAGCTGTTTTTT. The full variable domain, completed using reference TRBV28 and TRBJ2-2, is DVKVTQSSRYLVKRTGEKVFLECVQDMDHENMFWYRQDPGLGLRLIYFSYDVKMKEKGDIPEGYSVSREKKERFSLILESASTNQTSMYLCASSPFPRLENTGELFFGEGSRLTVL.